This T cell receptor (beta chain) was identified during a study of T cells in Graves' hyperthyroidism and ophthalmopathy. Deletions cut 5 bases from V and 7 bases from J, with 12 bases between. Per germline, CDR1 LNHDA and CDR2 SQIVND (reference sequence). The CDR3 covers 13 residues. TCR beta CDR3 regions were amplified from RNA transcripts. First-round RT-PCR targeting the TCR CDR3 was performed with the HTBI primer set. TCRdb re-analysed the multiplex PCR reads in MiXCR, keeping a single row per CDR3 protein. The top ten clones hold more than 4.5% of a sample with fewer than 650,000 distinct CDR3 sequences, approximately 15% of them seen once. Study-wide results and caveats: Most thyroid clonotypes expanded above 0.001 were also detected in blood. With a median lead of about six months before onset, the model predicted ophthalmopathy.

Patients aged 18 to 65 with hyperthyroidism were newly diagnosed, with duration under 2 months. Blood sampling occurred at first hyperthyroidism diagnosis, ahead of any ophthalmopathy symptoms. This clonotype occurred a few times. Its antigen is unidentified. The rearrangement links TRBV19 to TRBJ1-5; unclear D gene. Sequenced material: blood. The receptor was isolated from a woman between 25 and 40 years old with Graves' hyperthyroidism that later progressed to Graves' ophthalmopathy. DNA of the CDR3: TGTGCCAGTAGTTCCCAGAGGGCCCAGCCCCAGCATTTT. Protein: CASSSQRAQPQHF.